This is a list of T cell receptor beta chains from one sample in a study of glioma-infiltrating T cells. Using its own MiXCR run on the multiplex PCR reads, TCRdb lists one record per CDR3 protein. The profile shows about 93,000 distinct CDR3 sequences, roughly 40% of them singletons. The sample comprised glioma tissue, nonneoplastic brain tissue, or PBMCs (not recorded which). Source of these receptors: a human donor with low-grade glioma or glioblastoma, undergoing nonglioma brain surgery, or in good health (not recorded which). Each CDR3 is given with its conserved first and last residue. The D gene is left open where the match is weak. The size entry is marked missing in some rows and otherwise reads once, few, many or a size class.

j_gene	d_gene	len	abundance	v_gene	CDR3aa	CDR3nt
TRBJ2-3	TRBD2	16	many	TRBV7-9	CASSPRTSGLTDTQYF	TGTGCCAGCAGCCCCCGGACTAGCGGGCTCACAGATACGCAGTATTTT
TRBJ1-4	NA	14	many	TRBV7-2	CASSLRDLDEKLFF	TGTGCCAGCAGCTTACGGGACCTGGATGAAAAACTGTTTTTT
TRBJ1-1	NA	13	many	TRBV20-1	CSASGQLNTEAFF	TGCAGTGCTAGTGGGCAGCTAAACACTGAAGCTTTCTTT
TRBJ2-5	NA	14	NA	TRBV4-1	CASSQERGLETQYF	TGCGCCAGCAGCCAAGAGAGGGGACTTGAGACCCAGTACTTC
TRBJ2-5	NA	13	few	TRBV18	CASSRERQETQYF	TGTGCCAGCTCAAGGGAGCGGCAAGAGACCCAGTACTTC
TRBJ2-5	NA	14	NA	TRBV28	CASRDPGQQETQYF	TGTGCCAGCAGAGATCCAGGGCAACAAGAGACCCAGTACTTC
TRBJ2-5	NA	12	many	TRBV20-1	CSARRVSETQYF	TGCAGTGCTAGACGGGTTTCGGAGACCCAGTACTTC
TRBJ2-5	TRBD2	13	many	TRBV2	CASTAGGTRTQYF	TGTGCCAGCACCGCGGGGGGCACCCGGACCCAGTACTTC
TRBJ2-1	NA	14	NA	TRBV7-2	CASSLFRDNNEQFF	TGTGCCAGCAGCTTATTCAGGGACAACAATGAGCAGTTCTTC
TRBJ2-5	TRBD2	17	many	TRBV6-6	CASSYSPTSGGEETQYF	TGTGCCAGCAGTTACTCACCGACTAGCGGGGGGGAAGAGACCCAGTACTTC
TRBJ2-3	TRBD2	15	many	TRBV4-1	CASSRSGSHTDTQYF	TGTGCCAGCAGCCGTAGCGGGAGTCACACAGATACGCAGTATTTT
TRBJ1-2	NA	15	many	TRBV19	CASSPRQTAGYGYTF	TGTGCCAGTAGTCCCCGACAGACAGCGGGCTATGGCTACACCTTC
TRBJ2-1	TRBD2	13	many	TRBV28	CASRGTSVNEQFF	TGTGCCAGCAGGGGGACTAGCGTCAATGAGCAGTTCTTC
TRBJ2-5	TRBD2	15	NA	TRBV19	CASSKLAGGPENQDF	TGCGCCAGTAGCAAACTAGCGGGAGGGCCAGAGAACCAGGACTTC
TRBJ1-4	NA	14	NA	TRBV20-1	CGARSARVYEKLLF	TGCGGTGCTAGGAGCGCCAGGGTGTATGAAAAACTGCTTTTT
TRBJ1-1	NA	17	NA	TRBV7-2	CASSPLLPGGAQALSFF	TGTGCCAGCAGCCCGCTGCTCCCCGGGGGGGCCCAGGCGTTGTCTTTCTTT
TRBJ1-2	NA	13	many	TRBV2	CASSELVIYGYTF	TGTGCCAGCAGTGAGTTAGTAATCTATGGCTACACCTTC